The 9 T cell receptor delta chains below all came from one sample that was sequenced in a study of gamma-delta T cells after stem cell transplantation. TCRdb re-called the RT-PCR reads through CATT. The sample contains some 1,300 delta-chain clones, less than 3% of which appear only once. Sample: gamma-delta T cells. The receptors originated from a human donor. It is not recorded whose cells these are; they may come from a transplant donor.

There are a few counts of this clone. The amino acid sequence in TCRdb belongs to a much larger clone and departs from this DNA's translation at residue 8, likely a sequencing read error; the sequence shown is translated from the DNA. V usage is TRDV3 and J usage is TRDJ1; 10 nucleotides match TRDD3. The J segment lost 2 bases and the V segment lost 4 bases, leaving 13 bases of the junction unmatched. There are 16 residues in the CDR3. CDR1 is TVYSNPD, CDR2 GDNSRS, per germline (reference sequence). The CDR3 reads CASRTGGCVRTDKLIF. The CDR3 DNA sequence: TGTGCCTCCCGAACTGGGGGATGCGTGAGAACCGATAAACTCATCTTT.

There are a few counts of this clone. A far larger clone is a single base away, which makes a read error likely. This sample includes further DNA sequences coding for the same CDR3. This chain joins TRDV1 and TRDJ1; the match to TRDD3 covers 10 bases. This CDR3 region has 23 residues. Germline V CDR1 and CDR2: TSWWSYY, QGS. Here the CDR3 reads CALGELEPSGGYAFETHTDKLIF. CDR3 nucleotides: TGCGCTCTTGGGGAACTAGAACCATCGGGGGGATACGCTTTCGAGACGCACACCGATAAACTCATCTTT.

As regards this clone: The protein recorded in TCRdb matches a much larger clone and deviates from this DNA's translation at residue 9, suggesting a read error; the protein here is obtained by translating the DNA. The chain carries TRDV1 and TRDJ1; tentatively, D is TRDD3 (6 bases). V lost 2 bases and J lost 0, with 19 bases in between. The CDR3 spans 18 residues. CDR1 is TSWWSYY and CDR2 is QGS in the germline V gene. The CDR3 here is CALGEEWGLRMYTDKLIF. CDR3 nucleotide sequence: TGTGCTCTTGGGGAAGAATGGGGGCTTCGAATGTACACCGATAAACTCATCTTT.

Concerning this clone: This likely stems from a read error, as it lies one base from a far larger clone. The same CDR3 arises from other DNA sequences in this sample as well. V usage is TRDV1 and J usage is TRDJ1; TRDD3 matches 13 bases. This CDR3 comprises 26 residues. CDR1 and CDR2 (germline): TSWWSYY, QGS. CDR3 coding DNA: TGTGCTCTTGGGGAACTAGGACTCCTTATCCCCACGTACTGGGGGATACGCGAGGAGCACACCGATAAACTCATCTTC. Translating gives CALGELGLLIPTYWGIREEHTDKLIF.

This clone was seen a few times. This likely traces to a read error, being one base from a far larger clone. Other DNA sequences from this sample encode an identical CDR3 as well. The chain couples TRDV1 to TRDJ1; 8 bases align to TRDD3. The CDR3 consists of 18 residues. CDR1 TSWWSYY and CDR2 QGS come from the germline V gene. Here the CDR3 reads CALGGPPYWGPGTDKLIF. Written as DNA, the CDR3 is TGCGCTCTTGGGGGACCCCCGTACTGGGGGCCTGGCACCGATAAACTCATCTTT.

For this clone: The TCRdb protein comes from a much larger clone and disagrees with this DNA's translation at residue 20, likely due to a read error; the protein given here is derived from the DNA. The rearrangement links TRDV1 to TRDJ2, with TRDD3 matching over 8 bases. Per germline, CDR1 TSWWSYY and CDR2 QGS. The CDR3 sequence is 22 residues long. CDR3 bases: TGTGCTCTTGGGAACAGTGTCTGGGGTTACGGTTACTGGGGGGTTGGGGAAGCACAACCCTTCTTT. Amino acid sequence: CALGNSVWGYGYWGVGEAQPFF.

This clone was recorded a few times. V gene TRAV38-2/DV8 combines with J gene TRDJ1; 12 bases align to TRDD3. The V gene's germline CDR1 is TSESDYY and CDR2 QEAYKQQN. V shed 1 base and J 0 bases; nucleotides not matched to a gene: 40. CDR3 length: 29 residues. Here the CDR3 reads CAYRSPSIPSQPTLQLGDTFEPYTDKLIF. The CDR3 nucleotides are TGTGCTTATAGGAGCCCCTCCATTCCTTCCCAACCCACACTCCAACTGGGGGATACCTTCGAGCCGTACACCGATAAACTCATCTTT.

This clone was counted between two and nine times. The TCRdb protein, from a much larger clone, departs from this DNA's translation at residues 11 and 12, likely by read error; the protein shown derives from the DNA. V and J are TRDV1 and TRDJ1, with D possibly matching TRDD3 (5 bases). CDR3 length: 22 residues. V lost 3 bases and J 0 bases, leaving 32 bases between the germline ends. Per the germline V gene, CDR1 is TSWWSYY and CDR2 is QGS. The CDR3 DNA reads TGTGCTCTTGGGGACCTCCATACGGGGTACGGGAGGACCGACCCGTACACCGATAAACTCATCTTT. It yields the protein CALGDLHTGYGRTDPYTDKLIF.

For this clone: Germline and junction disagree at one end, which may indicate a read error. The chain recombines TRDV2 with TRDJ1, with 11 bases identical to TRDD3. This CDR3 has 22 amino acids. Germline assignment: CDR1 GEAIGNYY and CDR2 EKD. CDR3 protein: CASDTNSFLRWGIRPYTDKLIF. The CDR3, as DNA: TGTGCCAGTGACACAAATAGTTTCCTACGTTGGGGGATACGCCCGTACACCGATAAACTCATCTTT.